This TCR beta chain stems from a study of metastatic and nonmetastatic thyroid tumors. Study-level findings and limits: Significantly higher TCR beta diversity was reportedly seen in malignant thyroid tumors than benign nodules, in blood and tumor.

Original processing notes: CDR3 differences across clinicopathological groups were used to build a distant-metastasis classifier for papillary thyroid cancer. TCRdb re-called the PCR reads through MiXCR. None of the V and J calls come from the authors' own analysis; TCRdb made them. Of under 30,000 clones listed, approximately 22% are singletons. No patient received treatment before thyroid surgery. Details on this clone: Its antigen is as yet unknown.

This clonotype was sampled from a female donor with papillary thyroid cancer or a benign thyroid nodule (not recorded which). Some clones in this sample may be carry-over from other donors' samples. The source material was blood.

DNA of the CDR3: TGTGCCAGCAGTGAAAAGGAATGGACAGGGTCATCCTACGAGCAGTACTTC. The encoded protein is CASSEKEWTGSSYEQYF. The chain uses TRBV2 and TRBJ2-7; TRBD1 aligns across 8 bases. V was clipped by 2 bases and J by 1 base; unmatched bases: 10. The CDR3 spans 17 residues. Per germline, CDR1 SNHLY and CDR2 FYNNEI.